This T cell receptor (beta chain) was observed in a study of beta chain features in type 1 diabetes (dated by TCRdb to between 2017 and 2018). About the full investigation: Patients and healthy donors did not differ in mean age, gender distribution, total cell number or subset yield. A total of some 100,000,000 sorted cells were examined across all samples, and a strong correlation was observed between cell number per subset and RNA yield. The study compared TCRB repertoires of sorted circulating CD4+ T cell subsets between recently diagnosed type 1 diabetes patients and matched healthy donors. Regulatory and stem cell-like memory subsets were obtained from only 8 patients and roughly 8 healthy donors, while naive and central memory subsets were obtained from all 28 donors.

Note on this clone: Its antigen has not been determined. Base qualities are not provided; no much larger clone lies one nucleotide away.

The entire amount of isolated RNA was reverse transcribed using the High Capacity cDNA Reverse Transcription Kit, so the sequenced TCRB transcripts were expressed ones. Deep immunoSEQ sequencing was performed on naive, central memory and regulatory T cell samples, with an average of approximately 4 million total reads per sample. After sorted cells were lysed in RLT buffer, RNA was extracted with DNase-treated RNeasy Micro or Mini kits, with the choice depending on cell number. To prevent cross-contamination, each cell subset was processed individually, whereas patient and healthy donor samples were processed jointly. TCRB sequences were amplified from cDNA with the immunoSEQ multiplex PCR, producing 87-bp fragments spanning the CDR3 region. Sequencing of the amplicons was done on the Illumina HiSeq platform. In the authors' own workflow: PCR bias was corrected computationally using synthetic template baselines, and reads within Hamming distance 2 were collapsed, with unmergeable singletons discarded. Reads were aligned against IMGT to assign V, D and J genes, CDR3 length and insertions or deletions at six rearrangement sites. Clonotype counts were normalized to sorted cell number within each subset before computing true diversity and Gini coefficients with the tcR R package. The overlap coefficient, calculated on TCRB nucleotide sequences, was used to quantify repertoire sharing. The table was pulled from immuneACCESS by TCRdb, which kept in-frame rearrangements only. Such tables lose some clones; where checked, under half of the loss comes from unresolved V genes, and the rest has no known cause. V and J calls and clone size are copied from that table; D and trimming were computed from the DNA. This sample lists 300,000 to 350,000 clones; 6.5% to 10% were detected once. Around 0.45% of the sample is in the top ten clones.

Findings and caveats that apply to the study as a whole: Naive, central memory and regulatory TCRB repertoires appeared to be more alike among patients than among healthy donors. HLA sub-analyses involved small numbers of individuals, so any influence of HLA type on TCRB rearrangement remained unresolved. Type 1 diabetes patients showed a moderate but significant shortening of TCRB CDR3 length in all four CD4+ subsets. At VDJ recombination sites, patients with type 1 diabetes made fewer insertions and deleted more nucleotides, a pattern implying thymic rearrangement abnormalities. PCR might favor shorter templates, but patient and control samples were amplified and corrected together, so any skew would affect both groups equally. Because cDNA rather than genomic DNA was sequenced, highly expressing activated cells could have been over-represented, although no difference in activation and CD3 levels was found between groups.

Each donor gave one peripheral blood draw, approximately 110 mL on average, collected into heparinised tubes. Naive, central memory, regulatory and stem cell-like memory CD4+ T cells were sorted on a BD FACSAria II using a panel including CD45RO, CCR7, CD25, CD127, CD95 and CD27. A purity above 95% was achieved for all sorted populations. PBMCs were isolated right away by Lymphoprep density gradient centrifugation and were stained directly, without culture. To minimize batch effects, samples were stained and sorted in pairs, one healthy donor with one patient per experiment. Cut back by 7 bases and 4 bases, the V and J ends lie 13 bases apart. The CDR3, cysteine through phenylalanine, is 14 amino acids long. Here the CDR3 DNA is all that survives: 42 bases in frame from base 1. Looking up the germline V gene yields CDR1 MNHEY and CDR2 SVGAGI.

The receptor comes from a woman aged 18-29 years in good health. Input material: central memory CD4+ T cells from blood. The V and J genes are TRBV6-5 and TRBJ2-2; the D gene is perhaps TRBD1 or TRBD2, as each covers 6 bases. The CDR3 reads CASKGGWATGELFF. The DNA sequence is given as TGTGCCAGCAAGGGGGGATGGGCCACCGGGGAGCTGTTTTTT.